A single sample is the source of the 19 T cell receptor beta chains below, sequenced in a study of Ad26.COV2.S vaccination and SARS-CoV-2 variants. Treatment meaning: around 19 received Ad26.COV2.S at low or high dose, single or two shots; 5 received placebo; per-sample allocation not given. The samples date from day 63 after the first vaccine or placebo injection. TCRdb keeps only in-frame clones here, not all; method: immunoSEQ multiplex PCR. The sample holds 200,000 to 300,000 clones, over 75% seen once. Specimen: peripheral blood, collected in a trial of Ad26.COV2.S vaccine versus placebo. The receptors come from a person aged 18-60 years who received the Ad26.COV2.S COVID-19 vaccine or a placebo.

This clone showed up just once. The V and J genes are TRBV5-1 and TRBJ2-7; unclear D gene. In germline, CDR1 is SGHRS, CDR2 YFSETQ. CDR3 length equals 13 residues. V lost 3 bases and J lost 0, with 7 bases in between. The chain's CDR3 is CASSSMSSYEQYF. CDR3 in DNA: TGCGCCAGCAGCTCCATGAGCTCCTACGAGCAGTACTTC.

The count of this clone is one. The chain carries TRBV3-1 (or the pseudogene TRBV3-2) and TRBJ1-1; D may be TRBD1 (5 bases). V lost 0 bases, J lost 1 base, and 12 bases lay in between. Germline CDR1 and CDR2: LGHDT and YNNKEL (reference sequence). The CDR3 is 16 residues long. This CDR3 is CASSQEGVIGNTEAFF. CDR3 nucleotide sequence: TGTGCCAGCAGCCAAGAAGGGGTGATTGGGAACACTGAAGCTTTCTTT.

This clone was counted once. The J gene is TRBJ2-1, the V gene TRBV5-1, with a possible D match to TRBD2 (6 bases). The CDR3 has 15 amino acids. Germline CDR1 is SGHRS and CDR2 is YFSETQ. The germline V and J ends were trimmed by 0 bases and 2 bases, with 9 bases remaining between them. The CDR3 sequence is CASSLVGGTYNEQFF. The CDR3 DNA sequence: TGCGCCAGCAGCTTGGTTGGAGGGACCTACAATGAGCAGTTCTTC.

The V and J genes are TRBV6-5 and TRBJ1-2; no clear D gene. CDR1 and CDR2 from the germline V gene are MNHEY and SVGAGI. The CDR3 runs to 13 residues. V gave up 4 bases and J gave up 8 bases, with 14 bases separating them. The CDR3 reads CASSLQSYSGYTF. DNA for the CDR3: TGTGCCAGCAGTTTACAGTCGTACTCCGGCTACACCTTC.

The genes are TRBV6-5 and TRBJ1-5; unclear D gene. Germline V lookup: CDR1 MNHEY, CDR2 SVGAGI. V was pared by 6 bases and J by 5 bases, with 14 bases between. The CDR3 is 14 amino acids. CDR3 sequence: CASSRLGSDQPQHF. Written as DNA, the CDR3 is TGTGCCAGCAGCCGACTGGGATCGGATCAGCCCCAGCATTTT.

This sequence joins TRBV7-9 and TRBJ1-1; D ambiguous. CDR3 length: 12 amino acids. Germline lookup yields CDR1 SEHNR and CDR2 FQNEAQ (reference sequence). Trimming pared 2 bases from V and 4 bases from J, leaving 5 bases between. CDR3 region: CASSLKGTEAFF. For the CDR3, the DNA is TGTGCCAGCAGCTTAAAGGGCACTGAAGCTTTCTTT.

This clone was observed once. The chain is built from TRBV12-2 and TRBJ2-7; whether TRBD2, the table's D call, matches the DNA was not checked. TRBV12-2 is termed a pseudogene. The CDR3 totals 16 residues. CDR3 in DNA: TGTGCAAGTCGCTTAGCACTCACTAGCGGGAGGAGCGAGCAGTACTTC. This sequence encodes CASRLALTSGRSEQYF.

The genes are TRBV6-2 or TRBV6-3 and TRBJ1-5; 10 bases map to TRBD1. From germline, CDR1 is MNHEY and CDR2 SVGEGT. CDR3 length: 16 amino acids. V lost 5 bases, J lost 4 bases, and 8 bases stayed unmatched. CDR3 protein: CASSTGRTGGNQPQHF. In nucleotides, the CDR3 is TGTGCCAGCAGTACCGGAAGGACAGGGGGTAATCAGCCCCAGCATTTT.

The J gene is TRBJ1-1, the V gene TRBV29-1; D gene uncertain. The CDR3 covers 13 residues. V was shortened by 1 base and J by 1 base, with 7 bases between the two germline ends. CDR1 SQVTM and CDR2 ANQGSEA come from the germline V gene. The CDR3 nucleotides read TGCAGCGTTGAAGGGCGGACGAACACTGAAGCTTTCTTT. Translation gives CSVEGRTNTEAFF.

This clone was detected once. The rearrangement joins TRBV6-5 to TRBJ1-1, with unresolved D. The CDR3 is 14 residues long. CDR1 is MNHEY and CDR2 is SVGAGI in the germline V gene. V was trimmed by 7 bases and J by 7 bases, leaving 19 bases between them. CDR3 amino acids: CASNLEAKRFEAFF. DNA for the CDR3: TGTGCCAGCAACCTTGAGGCGAAGAGATTTGAAGCTTTCTTT.

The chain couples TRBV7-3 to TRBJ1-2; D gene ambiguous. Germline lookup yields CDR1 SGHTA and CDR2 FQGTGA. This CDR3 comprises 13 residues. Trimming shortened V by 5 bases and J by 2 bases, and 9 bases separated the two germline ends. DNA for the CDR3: TGTGCCAGCAGCCAATCGGCAAACTATGGCTACACCTTC. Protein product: CASSQSANYGYTF. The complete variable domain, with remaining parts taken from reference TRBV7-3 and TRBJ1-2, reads GAGVSQTPSNKVTEKGKYVELRCDPISGHTALYWYRQSLGQGPEFLIYFQGTGAADDSGLPNDRFFAVRPEGSVSTLKIQRTERGDSAVYLCASSQSANYGYTFGSGTRLTVV.

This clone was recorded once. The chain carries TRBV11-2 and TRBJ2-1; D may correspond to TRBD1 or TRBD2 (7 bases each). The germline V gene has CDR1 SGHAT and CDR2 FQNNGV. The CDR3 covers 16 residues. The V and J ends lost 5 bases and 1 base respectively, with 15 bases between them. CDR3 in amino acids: CASSRGRGRSYNEQFF. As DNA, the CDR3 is TGTGCCAGCAGCCGGGGGAGGGGGCGTTCCTACAATGAGCAGTTCTTC.

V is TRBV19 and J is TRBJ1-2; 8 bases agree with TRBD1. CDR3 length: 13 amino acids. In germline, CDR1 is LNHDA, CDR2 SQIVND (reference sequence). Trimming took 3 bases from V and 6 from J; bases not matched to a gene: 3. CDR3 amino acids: CASSMDRVDGYTF. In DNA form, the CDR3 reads TGTGCCAGTAGTATGGACAGGGTGGATGGCTACACCTTC. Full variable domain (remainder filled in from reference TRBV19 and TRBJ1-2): DGGITQSPKYLFRKEGQNVTLSCEQNLNHDAMYWYRQDPGQGLRLIYYSQIVNDFQKGDIAEGYSVSREKKESFPLTVTSAQKNPTAFYLCASSMDRVDGYTFGSGTRLTVV.

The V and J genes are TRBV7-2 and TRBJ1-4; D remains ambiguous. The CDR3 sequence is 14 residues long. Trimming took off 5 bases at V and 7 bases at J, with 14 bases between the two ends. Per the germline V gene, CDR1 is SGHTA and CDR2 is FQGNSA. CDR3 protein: CASSLQDRSEKLFF. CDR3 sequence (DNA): TGTGCCAGCAGCCTGCAGGACCGGAGTGAAAAACTGTTTTTT.

The CDR3 sequence: CASSPTHGYGYTF. Here the CDR3 DNA reads TGTGCCAGCAGCCCGACCCACGGGTATGGCTACACCTTC. The chain carries TRBV14 and TRBJ1-2; unclear D gene. The CDR3 loop spans 13 amino acids. The V end was cut by 4 bases, the J end by 5 bases, with 11 bases between. Germline lookup yields CDR1 SGHDN and CDR2 FVKESK.

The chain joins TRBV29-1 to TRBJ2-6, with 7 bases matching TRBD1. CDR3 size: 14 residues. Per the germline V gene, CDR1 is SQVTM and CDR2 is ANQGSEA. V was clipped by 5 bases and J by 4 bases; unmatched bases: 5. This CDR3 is CSVLQGSGANVLTF. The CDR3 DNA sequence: TGCAGCGTTTTACAGGGGTCCGGGGCCAACGTCCTGACTTTC. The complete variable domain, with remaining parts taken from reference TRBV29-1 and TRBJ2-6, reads SAVISQKPSRDICQRGTSLTIQCQVDSQVTMMFWYRQQPGQSLTLIATANQGSEATYESGFVIDKFPISRPNLTFSTLTVSNMSPEDSSIYLCSVLQGSGANVLTFGAGSRLTVL.

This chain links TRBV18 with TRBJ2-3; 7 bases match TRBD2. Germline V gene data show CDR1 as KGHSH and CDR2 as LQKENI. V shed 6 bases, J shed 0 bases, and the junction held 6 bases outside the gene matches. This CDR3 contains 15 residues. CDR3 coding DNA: TGTGCCAGCTCCTCGAGCGGGGACAGCACAGATACGCAGTATTTT. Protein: CASSSSGDSTDTQYF.

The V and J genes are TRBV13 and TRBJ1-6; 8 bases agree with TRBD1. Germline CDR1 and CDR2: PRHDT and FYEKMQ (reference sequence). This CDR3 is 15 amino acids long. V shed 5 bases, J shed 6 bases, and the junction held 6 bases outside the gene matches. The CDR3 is CASSGGTGFNSPLHF. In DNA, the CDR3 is TGTGCCAGCAGCGGGGGGACAGGTTTTAATTCACCCCTCCACTTT.

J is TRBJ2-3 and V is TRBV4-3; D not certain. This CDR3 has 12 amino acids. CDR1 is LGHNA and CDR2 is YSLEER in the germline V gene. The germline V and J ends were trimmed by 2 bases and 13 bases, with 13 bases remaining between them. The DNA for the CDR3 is TGCGCCAGCAGCCAAAACAGACTTCAGGAGTATTTT. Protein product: CASSQNRLQEYF.